A single sample is the source of the 26 T cell receptor beta chains below, sequenced in a study of Graves' ophthalmopathy and Graves' hyperthyroidism. TCR beta CDR3 regions were amplified from RNA transcripts. RT-PCR was first run with HTBI primers, then multiplex PCR in a second round. One entry per CDR3 protein, called by TCRdb with MiXCR from the multiplex PCR reads. The repertoire consists of approximately 540,000 distinct CDR3 sequences, with about two fifths occurring once and the leading ten covering about 4.2%. The source material was peripheral blood or thyroid tissue (not recorded which). The receptors come from an adult man with Graves' hyperthyroidism.

The rearrangement joins TRBV18 to TRBJ2-6, with a tentative D call TRBD1 (5 bases). The CDR3 covers 15 residues. V shed 4 bases and J shed 4 bases, with 11 bases lying between them. CDR1 and CDR2 from the germline V gene are KGHSH and LQKENI. The CDR3 is CASSLGRAGANVLTF. The CDR3 DNA sequence: TGTGCCAGCTCACTGGGGCGCGCAGGGGCCAACGTCCTGACTTTC.

This clonotype was detected once. The chain employs TRBV5-1 and TRBJ2-1, with TRBD2 as a possible D gene (5 bases). Germline V gene data show CDR1 as SGHRS and CDR2 as YFSETQ. The length of the CDR3 is 14 residues. Deletions cut 1 base from V and 8 bases from J, with 13 bases between. The CDR3 DNA is TGCGCCAGCAGCTTGAGGAGGATAGCATATGAGCAGTTCTTC. Its protein is CASSLRRIAYEQFF.

About this clonotype: One end of the junction varies from germline; a read error may be responsible. The V call is TRBV7-9, the J call TRBJ1-2; tentatively, D is TRBD1 (6 bases). Germline V gives CDR1 SEHNR, CDR2 FQNEAQ (reference sequence). This CDR3 comprises 13 residues. The CDR3: CARSLDSSYGYTF. CDR3 sequence (DNA): TGTGCCCGCAGCTTGGACAGTTCCTATGGCTACACCTTC.

This clonotype was counted once. V gene TRBV2 combines with J gene TRBJ2-2; 8 nucleotides align to TRBD1. The J segment lost 4 bases and the V segment lost 3 bases, leaving 7 bases of the junction unmatched. Germline values: CDR1 SNHLY, CDR2 FYNNEI. The CDR3 has 16 residues. CDR3 sequence reads: CASSEGQALSTGELFF. The CDR3 region has the DNA TGTGCCAGCAGTGAGGGACAGGCCCTCTCCACCGGGGAGCTGTTTTTT.

This clonotype appeared a few times. V and J are TRBV5-6 and TRBJ1-4; D not certain. The CDR3 length is 14 residues. From germline, CDR1 is SGHDT and CDR2 YYEEEE. Trimming took 4 bases from V and 8 from J, leaving 15 bases between them. CDR3 sequence reads: CASSATAFREKLFF. Here the CDR3 DNA reads TGTGCCAGCAGCGCGACGGCCTTCCGAGAAAAACTGTTTTTT.

This clonotype was detected many times. The V and J genes are TRBV4-1 and TRBJ2-5, with TRBD2 matching over 9 bases. Trimming took 0 bases from V and 4 from J; bases not matched to a gene: 9. The CDR3 spans 17 residues. Germline V gives CDR1 MGHRA, CDR2 YSYEKL. As DNA, the CDR3 is TGCGCCAGCAGCCAAGATTTGCAGCGGGAGGTTCCAGAGACCCAGTACTTC. It translates to CASSQDLQREVPETQYF.

As for this clonotype: A single base separates this from a much larger clone, so it may be a read error. The J gene is TRBJ1-5, the V gene TRBV20-1; tentative D call: TRBD1 (6 bases). The CDR3 extends over 14 amino acids. V was cut by 3 bases and J by 0 bases, with 9 bases left in between. The germline CDR1 and CDR2 sequences are DFQATT and SNEGSKA (reference sequence). In nucleotides, the CDR3 is TGCAGTGCTAGCACAGGGTATAGCAATCAGCCCCAGCATTTT. Translated: CSASTGYSNQPQHF.

In this sample, this clonotype turned up many times. The rearrangement links TRBV12-3 or TRBV12-4 to TRBJ1-2, with 7 bases aligning to TRBD1. Unmatched junction bases numbered 8, after V lost 5 bases and J lost 8 bases. CDR3 length: 13 residues. CDR3: CASSLHRGFGYTF. The DNA of the CDR3 is TGTGCCAGCAGTCTCCACAGGGGTTTCGGCTACACCTTC.

Many counts were recorded for this clonotype. V usage is TRBV6-6 and J usage is TRBJ1-1; TRBD1 is a possible D gene (6 bases). Germline values: CDR1 MNHNY, CDR2 SVGAGI (reference sequence). Trimming shortened V by 5 bases and J by 0 bases, and 13 bases separated the two germline ends. The CDR3 is made up of 15 amino acids. CDR3 residues: CASSPRTAMNTEAFF. The DNA for the CDR3 is TGTGCCAGCAGTCCCCGGACAGCAATGAACACTGAAGCTTTCTTT.

This chain links TRBV7-9 with TRBJ2-3; D gene ambiguous. Trimming took 1 base from V and 5 from J, leaving 13 bases between them. Germline CDR1 SEHNR, CDR2 FQNEAQ (reference sequence). The CDR3 is made up of 15 amino acids. The CDR3, as DNA: TGTGCCAGCAGCTTAGTCGACGGTGACCTAGATACGCAGTATTTT. Protein sequence: CASSLVDGDLDTQYF. Based on the CDR3 plus reference TRBV7-9 and TRBJ2-3, the full variable domain is DTGVSQNPRHKITKRGQNVTFRCDPISEHNRLYWYRQTLGQGPEFLTYFQNEAQLEKSRLLSDRFSAERPKGSFSTLEIQRTEQGDSAMYLCASSLVDGDLDTQYFGPGTRLTVL.

This clonotype has a handful of counts. The V call is TRBV7-3, the J call TRBJ2-7; the D call may be TRBD1 or TRBD2 (6 bases each). Germline values: CDR1 SGHTA, CDR2 FQGTGA. The CDR3 totals 13 residues. Trimming took off 5 bases at V and 9 bases at J, with 17 bases between the two ends. The CDR3 spells CASSQVSGAVQYF. CDR3 nucleotides: TGTGCCAGCAGCCAAGTGTCGGGGGCCGTGCAGTACTTC.

Ten or more counts support this clonotype. This sequence joins TRBV6-5 and TRBJ2-7; possibly TRBD1 for D (6 bases). Trimming took off 8 bases at V and 6 bases at J, with 20 bases between the two ends. CDR1 and CDR2 (germline): MNHEY, SVGAGI. CDR3 length: 14 amino acids. The CDR3 nucleotides are TGTGCCAGCTCCCTGGGGTTCAGGGGTGGCGAGCAGTACTTC. Encoded protein: CASSLGFRGGEQYF.

The V and J genes are TRBV12-3 or TRBV12-4 and TRBJ1-3, with unresolved D. The V end lost 0 bases, the J end lost 6 bases, and 9 bases lay between the germline ends. This CDR3 has 14 residues. DNA of the CDR3: TGTGCCAGCAGTTTAGCAGGACGATCAAACACCATATATTTT. Translation: CASSLAGRSNTIYF.

This clonotype was seen repeatedly, ten times or more. The chain recombines TRBV20-1 with TRBJ1-2; D is ambiguous. V was cut by 0 bases and J by 0 bases, with 14 bases left in between. Germline V gene data show CDR1 as DFQATT and CDR2 as SNEGSKA (reference sequence). The CDR3 extends over 16 amino acids. The CDR3 reads CSARDSGRPTNYGYTF. Written as DNA, the CDR3 is TGCAGTGCTAGAGATTCTGGCAGGCCTACTAACTATGGCTACACCTTC.

The rearrangement uses TRBV9 and TRBJ1-2; 9 bases are shared with TRBD1. This CDR3 region has 17 residues. The junction had 8 bases not matched to a gene; V was cut back by 2 bases and J by 0 bases. The germline V gene encodes CDR1 SGDLS and CDR2 YYNGEE. CDR3 region: CASSVDQDRGSNYGYTF. CDR3 sequence (DNA): TGTGCCAGCAGCGTGGACCAGGACAGGGGATCTAACTATGGCTACACCTTC.

This clonotype was seen ten or more times. V and J are TRBV7-2 and TRBJ2-7; D remains unclear. Trimming pared 1 base from V and 3 bases from J, leaving 7 bases between. This CDR3 is built from 13 residues. Germline V gene data show CDR1 as SGHTA and CDR2 as FQGNSA. This CDR3 is CASSLEALYEQYF. The CDR3 DNA reads as TGTGCCAGCAGCTTAGAGGCGCTCTACGAGCAGTACTTC.

The sample holds a few counts of this clonotype. This chain uses TRBV18 with TRBJ2-7; no definite D call. V lost 0 bases, J lost 3 bases, and 9 bases lay in between. CDR1 is KGHSH, CDR2 LQKENI, per germline. The CDR3 is 14 amino acids. In DNA, the CDR3 is TGTGCCAGCTCACCACCGGAGTCCAACTACGAGCAGTACTTC. Translating it yields CASSPPESNYEQYF.

In this sample, this clonotype turned up many times. The chain recombines TRBV5-1 with TRBJ2-6; TRBD1 matches at 8 bases. The CDR3 runs to 18 residues. With 0 bases clipped from V and 0 bases from J, the junction kept 5 bases outside the gene matches. In germline, CDR1 is SGHRS, CDR2 YFSETQ. Here the CDR3 DNA reads TGCGCCAGCAGCTTGGCACAGGGGGGCGTCTCTGGGGCCAACGTCCTGACTTTC. It specifies CASSLAQGGVSGANVLTF.

Comment on this clonotype: Its ends do not fully match the called genes, so a read error is possible. V gene TRBV20-1 combines with J gene TRBJ1-1; tentative D call: TRBD1 (5 bases). Germline-derived CDR1 and CDR2 are DFQATT and SNEGSKA (reference sequence). The CDR3 runs to 14 residues. In DNA form, the CDR3 reads TGCAGTGCTCGGGACCAGGGAGCGAACACTGAGGCTTTCTTT. This codes for CSARDQGANTEAFF.

This clonotype has only a few counts. The chain joins TRBV2 to TRBJ2-2; 8 bases are shared with TRBD2. This CDR3 has 17 residues. Germline V gene lookup returns CDR1 SNHLY and CDR2 FYNNEI. V was clipped by 5 bases and J by 6 bases; unmatched bases: 14. Written as DNA, the CDR3 is TGTGCCAGCAGTCGGGGGGGGACCGGACTAGTCGCCGGGGAGCTGTTTTTT. Encoded protein: CASSRGGTGLVAGELFF.

There are a few counts of this clonotype. The rearrangement links TRBV20-1 to TRBJ2-3, with D uncertain. Germline V gives CDR1 DFQATT, CDR2 SNEGSKA (reference sequence). V lost 5 bases, J lost 0 bases, and 9 bases lay in between. The CDR3 extends over 13 amino acids. CDR3 DNA sequence: TGCAGTGCTCATGAACCCAGCACAGATACGCAGTATTTT. The encoded protein is CSAHEPSTDTQYF.

The chain recombines TRBV10-3 with TRBJ2-3; 7 bases agree with TRBD2. CDR3 length: 15 amino acids. The germline CDR1 and CDR2 sequences are ENHRY and SYGVKD. Trimming took 6 bases from V and 0 from J; bases not matched to a gene: 6. The CDR3 spells CAISGDYSSTDTQYF. In nucleotides, the CDR3 is TGTGCCATCAGCGGGGACTACTCAAGCACAGATACGCAGTATTTT.

This clonotype has only a few counts. V usage is TRBV5-1 and J usage is TRBJ2-7; D is undetermined. The V gene's germline CDR1 is SGHRS and CDR2 YFSETQ. V lost 8 bases and J lost 6, with 9 bases in between. There are 10 residues in the CDR3. The CDR3 DNA follows: TGCGCCAGACAGCCACCCGAGCAGTACTTC. It is translated as CARQPPEQYF.

The CDR3 sequence is CSVETSGVTDTQYF. The CDR3 DNA reads as TGCAGCGTTGAAACTAGCGGGGTCACAGATACGCAGTATTTT. This chain links TRBV29-1 with TRBJ2-3; 10 bases are shared with TRBD2. The germline V gene encodes CDR1 SQVTM and CDR2 ANQGSEA. The CDR3 loop spans 14 amino acids. The V segment lost 2 bases and the J segment 2 bases; nucleotides outside the gene matches: 1.

This clonotype was seen ten or more times. The J gene is TRBJ1-2, the V gene TRBV6-5, with D tentatively TRBD1 (5 bases). This CDR3 is built from 15 residues. Looked up from germline, CDR1 is MNHEY and CDR2 is SVGAGI. Trimming took off 0 bases at V and 4 bases at J, with 12 bases between the two ends. In nucleotides, the CDR3 is TGTGCCAGCAGTTACTCGATTCTAGGGACCTATGGCTACACCTTC. This sequence encodes CASSYSILGTYGYTF.

This clonotype was observed many times. The chain employs TRBV12-3 or TRBV12-4 and TRBJ1-2; the D gene is possibly TRBD1 (5 bases). The CDR3 covers 13 residues. The ends were cut back, 7 bases at V and 4 bases at J, with 13 bases in the middle. The CDR3 nucleotides read TGTGCCAGCAAGAGGGACGGTGGCTATGGCTACACCTTC. Its translation: CASKRDGGYGYTF.